This paragraph reports one T cell receptor (beta chain). Its antigen is unknown. This entry is derived from a study of CD8+CD57+ T cells in acquired aplastic anemia. At the level of the study: Isolated CD4+ and CD8+ cells, once sorted, yielded DNA averaging around 3.3 ug. Study-wide results and caveats: In CD8+ cells, Simpson's diversity showed no significant difference between patients and controls.

CDR3 and TCR beta VDJ profiling relied on genomic DNA as the template. TCRdb passed the reads through MiXCR, listing each CDR3 protein once. The sample holds 250,000 to 350,000 distinct CDR3 sequences; about 56% are singletons and the top ten take 8%. This clonotype originated in a human donor with severe aplastic anemia or a healthy control (not recorded which). Sequences were obtained from sorted CD4+, CD8+, or CD8+CD57+ T cells (not recorded which) from PBMCs.

The CDR3 is CSAREPGKRSYEQYF. The CDR3 bases are TGCAGTGCTAGAGAGCCAGGGAAGAGGTCCTACGAGCAGTACTTC. The chain recombines TRBV20-1 with TRBJ2-7, with D possibly matching TRBD1 (5 bases). The CDR3 is 15 amino acids. Trimming removed 0 bases at V and 1 base at J, with 13 bases between. Germline V gene lookup returns CDR1 DFQATT and CDR2 SNEGSKA (reference sequence).